The clone carrying this T cell receptor beta chain appeared a few times. The antigen is undetermined. This CDR3 has 16 residues. The J segment lost 8 bases and the V segment lost 3 bases, leaving 7 bases of the junction unmatched. Germline V gives CDR1 SGHAT, CDR2 FQNNGV. The study reverse transcribed the entire isolated RNA, so it sequenced expressed TCRB transcripts. Naive, central memory and regulatory T cell samples came to a mean of about 4 million reads. Sequencing was performed with immunoSEQ multiplex PCR; in TCRdb, only in-frame clones are kept and a portion is missing. The sample comprises roughly 140,000 clones, around 8% of which are singletons, and 0.55% to 0.75% rests with the top ten. This record belongs to a study of beta chain features in type 1 diabetes. Study details: Patients did not differ from healthy donors in age, gender or cell yield.

Study results and limitations: Researchers reported that naive, central memory and Treg TCRB repertoires appeared more similar in patients than in healthy donors.

The chain uses TRBV11-2 and TRBJ2-1; 13 bases align to TRBD2. This TCR was sampled from a man younger than 30 in good health. Material: central memory CD4+ T cells from blood. The CDR3 here is CASSFSGTSGVDEQFF. For the CDR3, the DNA is TGTGCCAGCAGCTTCTCCGGGACTAGCGGGGTAGATGAGCAGTTCTTC.